One and the same sample provided the 30 T cell receptor beta chains below, sequenced in a study of Ad26.COV2.S vaccination and SARS-CoV-2 variants. Assay used: immunoSEQ multiplex PCR; TCRdb lists only in-frame clones, some missing. The profile shows approximately 340,000 clones, around 83% of them singletons. The treatment was: some 20 received Ad26.COV2.S at low or high dose, single or two shots; several received placebo; per-sample allocation not given. Sample collection was performed on day 63 after the first vaccine or placebo injection. Source: peripheral blood, taken in a trial of Ad26.COV2.S vaccine versus placebo. Receptors originate from a person between 18 and 59 years old who received the Ad26.COV2.S COVID-19 vaccine or a placebo.

Remarks on this clone: At one of its ends the junction is not consistent with the germline gene, which may arise from a read error. The chain's CDR3 is CASSPRSSPSSYNEQFF. The CDR3 nucleotides are TGTGCTAGCAGCCCCCGGTCTTCTCCTAGCTCCTACAATGAGCAGTTCTTC. The chain joins TRBV7-7 to TRBJ2-1; D is ambiguous. Germline V gene sequence: CDR1 SSHAT, CDR2 FNYEAQ (reference sequence). This CDR3 is built from 17 residues.

This clone was recorded only once. This rearrangement joins TRBV30 to TRBJ1-1; 7 nucleotides match TRBD1. The CDR3 runs 14 residues. The germline V gene has CDR1 GTSNPN and CDR2 SVGIG (reference sequence). V was clipped by 5 bases and J by 4 bases; unmatched bases: 10. CDR3 sequence reads: CAWLYRGRGTEAFF. Here the CDR3 DNA reads TGTGCCTGGTTGTACAGGGGCAGGGGCACTGAAGCTTTCTTT.

This chain links TRBV4-1 with TRBJ1-2, with D perhaps TRBD1 (5 bases). The germline V gene has CDR1 MGHRA and CDR2 YSYEKL. CDR3 length equals 13 residues. V was cut by 5 bases and J by 7 bases, with 14 bases left in between. The CDR3 nucleotides read TGCGCCAGCAGCAGGCCCGGGGCTGGTGGCTACACCTTC. Protein sequence: CASSRPGAGGYTF.

V gene TRBV5-1 combines with J gene TRBJ2-2; D assignment may be TRBD1 or TRBD2 (6 bases each). This CDR3 is built from 15 residues. In germline, CDR1 is SGHRS, CDR2 YFSETQ. Trimming cost V 0 bases and J 6 bases, with 12 bases left between them. In DNA, the CDR3 is TGCGCCAGCAGCTTGGGACACGGGGGCGCCGGGGAGCTGTTTTTT. Translating gives CASSLGHGGAGELFF.

The rearrangement joins TRBV19 to TRBJ2-3, with D possibly matching TRBD2 (6 bases). The germline gives CDR1 LNHDA, CDR2 SQIVND (reference sequence). The CDR3 covers 14 residues. The germline V and J ends were trimmed by 6 bases and 2 bases, with 12 bases remaining between them. The CDR3 loop reads CASRALAITDTQYF. For the CDR3, the DNA is TGTGCCAGTAGAGCCCTAGCGATCACAGATACGCAGTATTTT. Drawing the rest from reference TRBV19 and TRBJ2-3, the complete variable domain is DGGITQSPKYLFRKEGQNVTLSCEQNLNHDAMYWYRQDPGQGLRLIYYSQIVNDFQKGDIAEGYSVSREKKESFPLTVTSAQKNPTAFYLCASRALAITDTQYFGPGTRLTVL.

This chain joins TRBV30 and TRBJ2-7; D not resolved. The CDR3 has 12 amino acids. Germline CDR1 GTSNPN, CDR2 SVGIG (reference sequence). Trimming stripped 2 bases from V and 0 bases from J, with 5 bases between. The CDR3, as DNA: TGTGCCTGGAGTTGGCACTCCTACGAGCAGTACTTC. This encodes CAWSWHSYEQYF.

The chain recombines TRBV7-2 with TRBJ1-2, with D possibly TRBD1 on 6 matching bases. CDR1 SGHTA and CDR2 FQGNSA come from the germline V gene. V lost 5 bases, J lost 0 bases, and 13 bases lay in between. The CDR3 is 15 amino acids. This CDR3 is CASSPVQGANYGYTF. The DNA for the CDR3 is TGTGCCAGCAGCCCAGTACAGGGCGCTAACTATGGCTACACCTTC.

Worth noting for this clone: This CDR3 is also generated by other DNA sequences in the sample. This chain uses TRBV9 with TRBJ2-5; 8 positions match TRBD1. The V gene end was trimmed by 2 bases and the J gene end by 2 bases; junction bases not matched to a gene: 5. The CDR3 length is 15 residues. CDR1 and CDR2 (germline): SGDLS, YYNGEE. The CDR3 DNA is TGTGCCAGCAGCGTCTCAGGACAGGGACAAGAGACCCAGTACTTC. Protein: CASSVSGQGQETQYF. The variable domain in full, with the rest retrieved from reference TRBV9 and TRBJ2-5, is DSGVTQTPKHLITATGQRVTLRCSPRSGDLSVYWYQQSLDQGLQFLIQYYNGEERAKGNILERFSAQQFPDLHSELNLSSLELGDSALYFCASSVSGQGQETQYFGPGTRLLVL.

V usage is TRBV4-3 and J usage is TRBJ2-7; D possibly corresponds to TRBD2 (5 bases). Germline lookup yields CDR1 LGHNA and CDR2 YSLEER. V was cut by 0 bases and J by 3 bases, with 9 bases left in between. The CDR3 totals 14 residues. The CDR3, as DNA: TGCGCCAGCAGCCAAGATTCGGGGAACTACGAGCAGTACTTC. This encodes CASSQDSGNYEQYF.

The CDR3 is CAWTRTLGLASNTGELFF. In nucleotides, the CDR3 is TGTGCCTGGACCCGGACCCTGGGACTAGCCTCCAACACCGGGGAGCTGTTTTTT. The chain recombines TRBV30 with TRBJ2-2, with 9 positions matching TRBD2. Germline CDR1 is GTSNPN and CDR2 is SVGIG (reference sequence). J was trimmed by 2 bases and V by 4 bases; bases with no gene match: 14. This CDR3 spans 18 amino acids.

This chain uses TRBV30 with TRBJ2-3; the D is unclear. The CDR3 loop spans 14 amino acids. Germline-derived CDR1 and CDR2 are GTSNPN and SVGIG (reference sequence). The ends were cut back, 0 bases at V and 3 bases at J, with 10 bases in the middle. The CDR3 protein is CAWSVIVATDTQYF. CDR3 sequence (DNA): TGTGCCTGGAGTGTAATAGTAGCAACAGATACGCAGTATTTT.

V gene TRBV6-6 combines with J gene TRBJ2-5, with 11 bases identical to TRBD2. Germline V gene data show CDR1 as MNHNY and CDR2 as SVGAGI (reference sequence). With V trimmed by 5 bases and J by 3 bases, 2 bases remained unmatched. The CDR3 runs 14 residues. This CDR3 reads CASSKGLAEETQYF. The DNA for the CDR3 is TGTGCCAGCAGTAAGGGACTAGCGGAAGAGACCCAGTACTTC.

In its sample, this clone was seen once. The chain couples TRBV4-3 to TRBJ2-3; D not resolved. The V end was cut by 0 bases, the J end by 11 bases, with 6 bases between. The CDR3 length is 11 residues. Germline assignment: CDR1 LGHNA and CDR2 YSLEER. CDR3 sequence: CASSQESRQYF. CDR3 nucleotide sequence: TGCGCCAGCAGCCAAGAATCCCGGCAGTATTTT.

The V call is TRBV9, the J call TRBJ2-1; D remains unclear. V lost 0 bases to trimming and J lost 8 bases, with 9 bases between them. The CDR3 is 13 amino acids. Germline values: CDR1 SGDLS, CDR2 YYNGEE. Written as DNA, the CDR3 is TGTGCCAGCAGCGTAGAACTGTGGGATGAGCAGTTCTTC. It specifies CASSVELWDEQFF.

The CDR3: CASSFGLGAGQYTEAFF. CDR3 in DNA: TGTGCCAGCAGTTTTGGATTAGGGGCAGGGCAGTACACTGAAGCTTTCTTT. This chain uses TRBV28 with TRBJ1-1; TRBD1 might be the D (5 bases). Trimming left V 3 bases short and J 3 bases short, with 20 bases between. The germline V gene has CDR1 MDHEN and CDR2 SYDVKM. The length of the CDR3 is 17 residues.

In this sample, this clone turned up once. The chain uses TRBV20-1 and TRBJ2-7; TRBD1 matches 9 bases. The junction had 16 bases not matched to a gene; V was cut back by 3 bases and J by 1 base. Per the germline V gene, CDR1 is DFQATT and CDR2 is SNEGSKA (reference sequence). The CDR3 consists of 18 residues. The CDR3 DNA reads TGCAGTGCTAGTCCTATCAGGGGGGGACAGGGCGGTTCCTACGAGCAGTACTTC. Translated: CSASPIRGGQGGSYEQYF.

V is TRBV6-2 or TRBV6-3 and J is TRBJ2-7; D is possibly TRBD1 (6 bases). Germline V gene sequence: CDR1 MNHEY, CDR2 SVGEGT. Trimming left V 2 bases short and J 6 bases short, with 17 bases between. CDR3 length equals 15 residues. This CDR3 is CASSYLPTGLSEQYF. The CDR3 DNA is TGTGCCAGCAGTTACCTACCGACAGGACTTAGCGAGCAGTACTTC.

The chain's CDR3 is CASSFRGGAYQQYF. The DNA for the CDR3 is TGTGCCAGCAGCTTCAGAGGGGGCGCTTATCAGCAGTACTTC. The chain uses TRBV5-4 and TRBJ2-7, with 7 nucleotides matching TRBD1. V was pared by 2 bases and J by 8 bases, with 10 bases of the junction left unmatched. The germline V gene encodes CDR1 SGHNT and CDR2 YYREEE (reference sequence). This CDR3 comprises 14 residues.

The gene calls are TRBV27 and TRBJ1-2, with D uncertain. Looked up from germline, CDR1 is MNHEY and CDR2 is SMNVEV (reference sequence). CDR3 length: 14 amino acids. V was cut by 2 bases and J by 3 bases, with 10 bases left in between. The CDR3: CASSLNRGHYGYTF. CDR3 sequence (DNA): TGTGCCAGCAGTTTAAACAGAGGTCACTATGGCTACACCTTC.

The chain employs TRBV18 and TRBJ1-2, with D unclear. Germline V gene lookup returns CDR1 KGHSH and CDR2 LQKENI. The CDR3 covers 13 residues. Deletions cut 6 bases from V and 4 bases from J, with 12 bases between. CDR3 DNA: TGTGCCAGCTCCCCGGAGGACGCCTATGGCTACACCTTC. This sequence encodes CASSPEDAYGYTF.

The table lists this clone with a few counts. The J gene is TRBJ1-6, the V gene TRBV6-2 or TRBV6-3; D unclear. V was shortened by 4 bases and J by 8 bases, with 18 bases between the two germline ends. CDR1 and CDR2 (germline): MNHEY, SVGEGT. This CDR3 has 16 amino acids. The CDR3 is CASSSRRGSGDSPLHF. CDR3 in DNA: TGTGCCAGCAGTTCCCGCCGGGGTTCCGGAGATTCACCCCTCCACTTT.

The chain couples TRBV27 to TRBJ2-7; no clear D. The germline gives CDR1 MNHEY, CDR2 SMNVEV (reference sequence). CDR3 size: 17 residues. Trimming cost V 3 bases and J 3 bases, with 21 bases left between them. DNA of the CDR3: TGTGCCAGCAGTTTCGGACGCAGTCTATCAAACCTCTACGAGCAGTACTTC. Translating gives CASSFGRSLSNLYEQYF.

The chain carries TRBV7-2 and TRBJ2-7; 12 nucleotides align to TRBD2. CDR1 is SGHTA and CDR2 is FQGNSA in the germline V gene. V dropped 6 bases and J dropped 3; count of bases not matched to a gene: 6. CDR3 size: 15 residues. The CDR3 region is CASRRTSGANYEQYF. The CDR3 coding sequence is TGTGCCAGCAGGCGGACTAGCGGGGCCAACTACGAGCAGTACTTC.

The chain couples TRBV5-4 to TRBJ2-5, with D possibly being TRBD1 or TRBD2 (7 bases each). Germline V CDR1 and CDR2: SGHNT, YYREEE (reference sequence). With 4 bases removed from V and 5 bases from J, the gap between germline ends came to 21 bases. This CDR3 region has 16 residues. Here the CDR3 DNA reads TGTGCCAGCAGCCCAGGGGGGGAGGCCGGGTGGGAGACCCAGTACTTC. Protein product: CASSPGGEAGWETQYF.

V and J are TRBV19 and TRBJ1-2, with D tentatively TRBD1 (5 bases). Trimming removed 1 base at V and 6 bases at J, with 12 bases between. Germline-derived CDR1 and CDR2 are LNHDA and SQIVND (reference sequence). The CDR3 extends over 14 amino acids. In DNA, the CDR3 is TGTGCCAGTAGTATAGCGACGGAGGGGAATGGCTACACCTTC. Its protein is CASSIATEGNGYTF.

The V and J genes are TRBV4-3 and TRBJ2-3; 10 bases are shared with TRBD2. V shed 4 bases and J 1 base; nucleotides not matched to a gene: 14. CDR3 length: 19 amino acids. Per the germline V gene, CDR1 is LGHNA and CDR2 is YSLEER. The chain's CDR3 is CASSPMNPLAGVGTDTQYF. CDR3 in DNA: TGCGCCAGCAGCCCGATGAATCCTCTAGCGGGAGTTGGCACAGATACGCAGTATTTT.

The V call is TRBV13, the J call TRBJ2-1; 12 bases line up with TRBD1. CDR1 and CDR2 (germline): PRHDT, FYEKMQ (reference sequence). J was trimmed by 5 bases and V by 4 bases; bases with no gene match: 6. The CDR3 loop spans 16 amino acids. The CDR3 protein is CASSSQGQGANNEQFF. For the CDR3, the DNA is TGTGCCAGCAGCTCACAGGGACAGGGGGCTAACAATGAGCAGTTCTTC. Full variable domain (rest looked up from reference TRBV13 and TRBJ2-1): AAGVIQSPRHLIKEKRETATLKCYPIPRHDTVYWYQQGPGQDPQFLISFYEKMQSDKGSIPDRFSAQQFSDYHSELNMSSLELGDSALYFCASSSQGQGANNEQFFGPGTRLTVL.

The gene calls are TRBV4-3 and TRBJ1-2, with 10 bases lining up with TRBD1. This CDR3 region has 15 residues. Germline CDR1 is LGHNA and CDR2 is YSLEER. V lost 4 bases and J lost 4; bases outside the gene matches: 6. CDR3 sequence: CASSPDRGSGYGYTF. The CDR3 nucleotides read TGCGCCAGCAGCCCGGACAGGGGGTCTGGCTATGGCTACACCTTC.

This chain uses TRBV11-2 with TRBJ1-6; 7 bases map to TRBD1. With 3 bases clipped from V and 1 base from J, the junction kept 0 bases outside the gene matches. Germline loops: CDR1 SGHAT, CDR2 FQNNGV. This CDR3 comprises 15 residues. In DNA, the CDR3 is TGTGCCAGCAGCTTGACAGGGTCCTATAATTCACCCCTCCACTTT. This codes for CASSLTGSYNSPLHF.

This chain connects TRBV7-2 to TRBJ2-1; no definite D call. Germline V gene data show CDR1 as SGHTA and CDR2 as FQGNSA. The CDR3 loop spans 17 amino acids. Trimming left V 0 bases short and J 0 bases short, with 12 bases between. Written as DNA, the CDR3 is TGTGCCAGCAGCTTAGCTAGGACGGAATACTCCTACAATGAGCAGTTCTTC. This codes for CASSLARTEYSYNEQFF.